A selection of T cell receptor beta chains follows, all from one sample in a study of Ad26.COV2.S vaccination and SARS-CoV-2 variants. TCRdb's table, derived via immunoSEQ multiplex PCR, lists solely in-frame clones and lacks some. The sample has about 480,000 clones, roughly 89% seen once. The material was peripheral blood, obtained in a trial of Ad26.COV2.S vaccine versus placebo. Source of these receptors: a person between 18 and 60 years old who received the Ad26.COV2.S COVID-19 vaccine or a placebo. Both conserved end residues are part of each CDR3. The D gene is left open where the match is weak.

J: TRBJ1-2; D: NA; V: TRBV29-1; CDR3: CSVRDPGTNYGYTF
J: TRBJ2-7; D: NA; V: TRBV21-1; CDR3: CASITKGGLAGVYEQYF
J: TRBJ1-3; D: NA; V: TRBV2; CDR3: CASSVPRGVSGNTIYF
J: TRBJ2-1; D: NA; V: TRBV5-1; CDR3: CASSLAGPNEQFF
J: TRBJ2-5; D: NA; V: TRBV29-1; CDR3: CSAGATVETQYF
J: TRBJ2-1; D: NA; V: TRBV30; CDR3: CAWRTAIEQFF
J: TRBJ2-5; D: NA; V: TRBV15; CDR3: CATSRVGGGETQYF
J: TRBJ1-6; D: TRBD1; V: TRBV28; CDR3: CASSRRDRDNSPLHF
J: TRBJ2-3; D: TRBD2; V: TRBV9; CDR3: CASSPWTSSTDTQYF
J: TRBJ2-2; D: NA; V: TRBV19; CDR3: CASSTHRGTGELFF
J: TRBJ2-3; D: TRBD2; V: TRBV4-1; CDR3: CASQRSPSGSTDTQYF
J: TRBJ2-1; D: NA; V: TRBV11-3; CDR3: CASSLIAVGGKFF
J: TRBJ2-2; D: NA; V: TRBV6-4; CDR3: CASRPNRETGELFF
J: TRBJ2-3; D: TRBD1; V: TRBV6-4; CDR3: CASSRGQGVADTQYF
J: TRBJ1-6; D: NA; V: TRBV3-1/TRBV3-2; CDR3: CASSPRTQSSYNSPLHF
J: TRBJ2-3; D: TRBD2; V: TRBV12-3/TRBV12-4; CDR3: CASSGGADTQYF
J: TRBJ2-7; D: NA; V: TRBV7-3; CDR3: CASSLMSLRDVNEQYF
J: TRBJ2-1; D: NA; V: TRBV18; CDR3: CASSPPGANEQFF
J: TRBJ2-6; D: NA; V: TRBV7-2; CDR3: CASSGRDSGANVLTF
J: TRBJ2-3; D: NA; V: TRBV7-3; CDR3: CASSLQGGTDTQYF
J: TRBJ1-1; D: NA; V: TRBV19; CDR3: CASSPYLTTGLPEAFF
J: TRBJ1-2; D: NA; V: TRBV5-5; CDR3: CASSLVVEANYGYTF
J: TRBJ2-7; D: NA; V: TRBV4-3; CDR3: CASSQDLSGLERYF
J: TRBJ2-1; D: TRBD1; V: TRBV27; CDR3: CASSTAVLRDSEQFF
J: TRBJ1-1; D: TRBD1; V: TRBV5-1; CDR3: CASSITGGVGLAPEAFF
J: TRBJ2-7; D: NA; V: TRBV9; CDR3: CASSVGAGKTYEQYF
J: TRBJ1-4; D: NA; V: TRBV28; CDR3: CASSPMRGANEKLFF
J: TRBJ2-1; D: NA; V: TRBV11-1; CDR3: CASIRGISYNEQFF
J: TRBJ1-2; D: NA; V: TRBV19; CDR3: CASMSWGAVDRQGYGYTF
J: TRBJ1-1; D: NA; V: TRBV27; CDR3: CASSLLDRRNTEAFF
J: TRBJ2-1; D: NA; V: TRBV9; CDR3: CASSVAEGVTNEQFF
J: TRBJ2-6; D: NA; V: TRBV4-1; CDR3: CASSPATLAAGANVLTF
J: TRBJ1-1; D: NA; V: TRBV28; CDR3: CASTGTFTWYTEAFF
J: TRBJ2-6; D: NA; V: TRBV6-2/TRBV6-3; CDR3: CASSGGGDISSVLTF
J: TRBJ2-7; D: NA; V: TRBV3-1/TRBV3-2; CDR3: CASSQLGRSYEQYF
J: TRBJ2-7; D: NA; V: TRBV7-7; CDR3: CASSEGHSYEQYF
J: TRBJ2-7; D: NA; V: TRBV7-2; CDR3: CASSLSAGKTYEQYF
J: TRBJ1-6; D: NA; V: TRBV7-2; CDR3: CASSLAEFNSPLHF
J: TRBJ2-3; D: TRBD2; V: TRBV28; CDR3: CASSTSGTSGNGWSTDTQYF
J: TRBJ2-7; D: NA; V: TRBV19; CDR3: CASTHGAGGEQYF
J: TRBJ1-2; D: NA; V: TRBV5-5; CDR3: CASSLGGRKSTF
J: TRBJ2-1; D: NA; V: TRBV10-3; CDR3: CAISESAGVTDEQFF
J: TRBJ2-1; D: NA; V: TRBV10-3; CDR3: CAIGPIGTNEQFF
J: TRBJ1-2; D: TRBD1; V: TRBV29-1; CDR3: CSAATGGASYTF
J: TRBJ2-3; D: TRBD2; V: TRBV5-4; CDR3: CASMTSGIADTQYF
J: TRBJ2-3; D: TRBD2; V: TRBV6-4; CDR3: CASSELAGAGDTQYF